This TCR beta chain was documented in a study of T cells after posttransplantation cyclophosphamide. This clone was observed once. Antigen specificity is unknown. Broader study findings: Later post-transplant blood repertoires were often dominated by donor CD8+ memory clones. Skin or GI-infiltrating T cells shared few TRB sequences with blood.

The CDR3 loop spans 19 amino acids. The V gene lost 0 bases and the J gene lost 0 bases, with 17 bases spanning the gap. In germline, CDR1 is SGHVS, CDR2 FNYEAQ. This table comes from immunoSEQ multiplex PCR, and its TCRdb copy is limited to in-frame clones, with some not included. The sample lists tens of thousands of clones, roughly 91% occurring once. A marrow graft followed busulfan-fludarabine conditioning, with cyclophosphamide on days +3 and +4. The starting material was PBMCs, obtained about 62 days after allogeneic stem cell transplant with posttransplant cyclophosphamide. The sequence was obtained from a male patient aged 60-69 years who received an allogeneic stem cell transplant from a related donor and was CMV-positive. Among the T cells, some may be from the graft donor. This chain uses TRBV7-6 with TRBJ2-2; tentatively, D is TRBD1 (6 bases). CDR3 loop: CASSLARSTGQTNTGELFF. In DNA form, the CDR3 reads TGTGCCAGCAGCTTAGCGCGGTCGACAGGCCAAACGAACACCGGGGAGCTGTTTTTT. Full variable domain (remainder filled in from reference TRBV7-6 and TRBJ2-2): GAGVSQSPRYKVTKRGQDVALRCDPISGHVSLYWYRQALGQGPEFLTYFNYEAQQDKSGLPNDRFSAERPEGSISTLTIQRTEQRDSAMYRCASSLARSTGQTNTGELFFGEGSRLTVL.